The following is a T cell receptor (beta chain) sequence with its context. The antigen remains undetermined. Peripheral blood from each donor was collected in a volume of approximately 9.5 milliliters. Alongside a J-beta primer mix, a sample-barcoded 5' primer served in a second PCR lasting 7 to 11 cycles. The authors tagged each cDNA molecule using a template-switch adaptor with 12 random nucleotides. TCRdb independently ran MiXCR on the 5' RACE reads; one entry per CDR3 protein. The sample comprises under 2,000,000 distinct CDR3 sequences, 49% of which are singletons, and over 2% rests with the top ten. This sample stems from a study of blood T cells in healthy people across ages. Study-level findings and limits: Roughly linear age-related decline in beta diversity appeared, significant by age roughly 40.

Germline assignment: CDR1 LGHNA and CDR2 YNFKEQ. The CDR3 has 16 residues. Between the trimmed V and J ends, which lost 1 base and 0 bases, there was a span of 11 bases. V is TRBV4-2 and J is TRBJ2-3, with D perhaps TRBD1 or TRBD2 (5 bases each). The TCR originated in a woman between 40 and 55 years old in good health. Sequencing input: blood. In nucleotides, the CDR3 is TGTGCCAGCAGCCAAGGACGGGGCTTCAGCACAGATACGCAGTATTTT. Protein sequence: CASSQGRGFSTDTQYF.